Shown below are 2 T cell receptor beta chains from a single sample sequenced in a study of regulatory T cells in long-lasting Graves disease. Combining iRepertoire HTBI primers with Arm-PCR of CDR3 regions, the authors built TCR beta libraries. TCRdb re-derived calls from the multiplex PCR reads in MiXCR, one entry per CDR3 protein. There are under 300,000 distinct CDR3 sequences in the sample; 20% occur only once, and roughly 13% lies in the top ten. Time point noted: newly diagnosed GD, antithyroid drugs for less than 3 months. RNA from PBMCs was the source of the TCR library. Specimen: peripheral blood mononuclear cells (PBMCs), collected at new diagnosis, from a patient treated with antithyroid drugs. The receptors here all came from a female donor with Graves disease.

The chain links TRBV5-1 to TRBJ2-7; D is perhaps TRBD1 (5 bases). In germline, CDR1 is SGHRS, CDR2 YFSETQ. The CDR3 has 13 residues. V was clipped by 4 bases and J by 4 bases, with 12 bases between them. CDR3 residues: CASSVSGLYEQYF. CDR3 bases: TGCGCCAGCAGCGTATCAGGGTTGTACGAGCAGTACTTC.

The table lists this clonotype with many counts. This chain joins TRBV3-1 and TRBJ1-2; D remains ambiguous. Germline V gene sequence: CDR1 LGHDT, CDR2 YNNKEL (reference sequence). V dropped 3 bases and J dropped 3 bases, with 5 bases sitting between them. There are 12 residues in the CDR3. Here the CDR3 reads CASSHLHYGYTF. The CDR3 nucleotides read TGTGCCAGCAGCCATCTGCACTATGGCTACACCTTC.